This T cell receptor (beta chain) was recorded in a study of metastatic and nonmetastatic thyroid tumors. Study in general: Thyroid patients, malignant and benign, had repertoires compared across blood and tumor or nodule tissue.

Patients underwent thyroid surgery, and none had received any treatment before it. Study results and caveats: Compared with benign nodules, malignant thyroid tumors were reported to have significantly higher TCR beta diversity in both blood and tumor.

Points on this clone: What it binds is not known.

How the authors handled the data: A classifier of distant metastasis in papillary thyroid cancer was built from CDR3 differences (across clinicopathological groups). TCRdb re-analyzed the PCR reads using MiXCR. In this record, the V and J calls reflect TCRdb's handling and not the investigators' own analysis. Of 35,000 to 40,000 clones listed, around 20% were seen once; the top ten hold around 15%. Sequenced: blood. The TCR comes from a female donor with papillary thyroid cancer or a benign thyroid nodule (not recorded which). Some clones in this sample may be carry-over from other donors' samples.

CDR3 DNA: TGTGCCAGCAGCACGTTTCTGGGTGGGTATGGGGAGCTGTTTTTT. Its translation is CASSTFLGGYGELFF. V usage is TRBV27 and J usage is TRBJ2-2; D gene unclear. Trimming left V 6 bases short and J 8 bases short, with 19 bases between. The germline V gene encodes CDR1 MNHEY and CDR2 SMNVEV (reference sequence). The CDR3 totals 15 residues.